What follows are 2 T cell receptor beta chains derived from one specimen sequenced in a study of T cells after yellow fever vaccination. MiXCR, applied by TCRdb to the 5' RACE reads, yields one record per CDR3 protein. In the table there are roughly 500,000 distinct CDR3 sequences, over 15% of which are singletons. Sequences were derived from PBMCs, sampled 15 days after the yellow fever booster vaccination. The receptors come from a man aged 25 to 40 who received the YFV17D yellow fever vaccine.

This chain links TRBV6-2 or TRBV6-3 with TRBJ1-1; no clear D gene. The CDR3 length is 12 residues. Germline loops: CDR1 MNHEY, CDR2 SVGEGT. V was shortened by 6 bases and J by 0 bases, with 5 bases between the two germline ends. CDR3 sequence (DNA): TGTGCCAGCAGCATACTGAACACTGAAGCTTTCTTT. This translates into CASSILNTEAFF.

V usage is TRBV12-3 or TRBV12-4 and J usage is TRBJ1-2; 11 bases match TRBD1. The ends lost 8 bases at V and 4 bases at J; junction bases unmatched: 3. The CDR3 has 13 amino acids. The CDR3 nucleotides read TGTGCCAGCGGACAGGGGGCGGTCTATGGCTACACCTTC. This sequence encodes CASGQGAVYGYTF.